This TCR beta chain was identified in a study of cytomegalovirus exposure and HLA in healthy donors. Study-level findings and limits: Analysis was performed later, and it showed HLA-associated TCR beta chains to be more clonally expanded than equally common others.

V was cut by 0 bases and J by 7 bases, with 9 bases left in between. The germline V gene encodes CDR1 ENHRY and CDR2 SYGVKD. The CDR3 sequence is 13 residues long. Use of 60 Vbeta and 13 Jbeta primers characterized the PCR. Assay: immunoSEQ multiplex PCR; the TCRdb copy retains only in-frame clones and omits some. The sample contains approximately 150,000 clones, around three quarters of which appear only once. Remarks on this clone: Its antigen is undetermined.

The sequence was obtained from a man in his forties or fifties in good health and CMV-seronegative. The source material was PBMCs. V usage is TRBV10-3 and J usage is TRBJ1-2; no firm D call. CDR3 nucleotides: TGTGCCATCAGTGAGTCCGCGGGAGGTGGCTACACCTTC. Residues: CAISESAGGGYTF.